This TCR beta chain comes out of a study of shared clonotypes between healthy human individuals. Study-wide background: Samples came from a couple of female and a few male donors aged 18 to 49. Plates per donor: three CD4 naive, three CD4 memory, two CD8 naive, one CD8 memory.

Germline assignment: CDR1 SGHNT and CDR2 YYREEE (reference sequence). Trimming took 2 bases from V and 7 from J; bases not matched to a gene: 2. This CDR3 has 15 residues. This clone has only one observation. Donation came from healthy HIV-negative adults that had no recent acute infections or vaccinations. Deep was the level used in running the assay. Method: immunoSEQ multiplex PCR; TCRdb's copy keeps in-frame clones and lacks some. The table lists about 2.3 million clones, approximately 93% of them singletons. This TCR was sampled from a man aged 18 to 29 in good health. Some clones in this sample may be carry-over from other donors' samples. The rearrangement joins TRBV5-4 to TRBJ2-1, with 14 bases identical to TRBD2. Material for sequencing was naive CD4+ T cells from PBMCs. As to subset: CD45RA+ positively selected. CDR3 sequence reads: CASSFRTSGRNEQFF. CDR3 nucleotide sequence: TGTGCCAGCAGCTTCAGGACTAGCGGGAGGAATGAGCAGTTCTTC.